The TCR beta chain described here comes from a study of identical twins. Study observations and caveats: Where beta out-of-frame sequences were concerned, excess twin sharing was weaker.

Template switching (which added a universal primer site) was used, and cDNA carried unique molecular identifiers. TCRdb analysed the 5' RACE reads with MiXCR anew, one entry per CDR3 protein. Of approximately 620,000 distinct CDR3 sequences in the sample, 8.6% were seen once. Between the trimmed V and J ends, which lost 2 bases and 16 bases, there was a span of 18 bases. CDR1 MNHEY and CDR2 SMNVEV come from the germline V gene (reference sequence). This CDR3 has 13 amino acids. Only a few counts were recorded for this clonotype. Antigen: not known. In addition, the sample was reused for a study of yellow fever vaccine responses in identical twins.

What was sequenced was PBMCs. The sequence was collected from a young woman in good health. The chain carries TRBV27 and TRBJ2-1, with TRBD2 as a possible D gene (7 bases). The CDR3 nucleotides are TGTGCCAGCAGTTTAACCAGGGGTCGCGGGAGCTTCTTC. It translates to CASSLTRGRGSFF.